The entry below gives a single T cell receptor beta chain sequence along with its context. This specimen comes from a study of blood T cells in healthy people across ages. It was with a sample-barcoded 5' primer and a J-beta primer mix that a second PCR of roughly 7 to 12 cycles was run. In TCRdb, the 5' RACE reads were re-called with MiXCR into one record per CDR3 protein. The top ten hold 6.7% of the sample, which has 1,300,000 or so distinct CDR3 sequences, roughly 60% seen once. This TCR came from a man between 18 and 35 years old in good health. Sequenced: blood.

CDR3 coding DNA: TGCAGCGTTCAAAGCGGGTTACAGGCCTACAATGAGCAGTTCTTC. Translated, it gives CSVQSGLQAYNEQFF. The gene calls are TRBV29-1 and TRBJ2-1; TRBD2 is a possible D gene (6 bases). The CDR3 consists of 15 residues. The germline V gene encodes CDR1 SQVTM and CDR2 ANQGSEA. Deletions cut 5 bases from V and 2 bases from J, with 16 bases between.